These T cell receptor beta chains were read from a single sample in a study of blood T cell repertoires in COVID-19. Only in-frame clones appear in the TCRdb table, and some are missing; sequencing was by immunoSEQ multiplex PCR. The repertoire includes roughly 350,000 clones, roughly 90% of them detected once, and around 4% sits in the top ten. Sequencing was done on a sample of peripheral blood. Receptor source: a woman between 50 and 59 years old with active or convalescent COVID-19. CDR3s include the opening cysteine and the closing phenylalanine or tryptophan. Some rows have no size entry. The others give once, few or many, or a class for an expanded clone.

J gene: TRBJ1-2; clone size: once; V gene: TRBV6-2/TRBV6-3; CDR3 protein: CASSSPDRGDYGYTF
J gene: TRBJ2-7; clone size: .; V gene: TRBV4-1; CDR3 protein: CASSQDPGGGLTYEQYF
J gene: TRBJ1-2; clone size: .; V gene: TRBV9; CDR3 protein: CASSVGDSHGYTF
J gene: TRBJ2-3; clone size: .; V gene: TRBV4-1; CDR3 protein: CASSQGAGVGTDTQYF
J gene: TRBJ2-3; clone size: .; V gene: TRBV5-1; CDR3 protein: CASGAGGPADTQYF
J gene: TRBJ1-2; clone size: .; V gene: TRBV5-1; CDR3 protein: CASSPLGQGVFYGYTF
J gene: TRBJ2-1; clone size: few; V gene: TRBV12-3/TRBV12-4; CDR3 protein: CASTKQDAKQFF
J gene: TRBJ2-2; clone size: .; V gene: TRBV6-2/TRBV6-3; CDR3 protein: CASSYPGGQGRNTGELFF
J gene: TRBJ1-1; clone size: .; V gene: TRBV15; CDR3 protein: CATSRVTGGTEAFF
J gene: TRBJ1-1; clone size: .; V gene: TRBV3-1/TRBV3-2; CDR3 protein: CASSLGLVNTEAFF
J gene: TRBJ1-1; clone size: .; V gene: TRBV28; CDR3 protein: CASSQGQPNTEAFF
J gene: TRBJ1-4; clone size: .; V gene: TRBV7-6; CDR3 protein: CASSLGDRDIEKLFF
J gene: TRBJ1-3; clone size: .; V gene: TRBV5-4; CDR3 protein: CASSLGVGSSGNTIYF
J gene: TRBJ2-7; clone size: .; V gene: TRBV7-6; CDR3 protein: CASSLGAPGLVNYEQYF
J gene: TRBJ2-7; clone size: once; V gene: TRBV18; CDR3 protein: CASSPPDRSDEQYF
J gene: TRBJ2-2; clone size: .; V gene: TRBV19; CDR3 protein: CASSIGRGVGAGELFF
J gene: TRBJ2-7; clone size: few; V gene: TRBV28; CDR3 protein: CASSFGRSYEQYF
J gene: TRBJ2-5; clone size: .; V gene: TRBV7-9; CDR3 protein: CASSLGTGVAGVETQYF
J gene: TRBJ2-7; clone size: .; V gene: TRBV15; CDR3 protein: CATSFDRDLPSYEQYF
J gene: TRBJ1-3; clone size: .; V gene: TRBV9; CDR3 protein: CASSVTVSGTGLLSSGNTIYF
J gene: TRBJ2-2; clone size: .; V gene: TRBV15; CDR3 protein: CATSRDRYSGNTGELFF
J gene: TRBJ1-2; clone size: .; V gene: TRBV6-5; CDR3 protein: CASSHLDGEDGYTF
J gene: TRBJ1-1; clone size: .; V gene: TRBV7-2; CDR3 protein: CASSLRIPNGKNTEAFF
J gene: TRBJ2-5; clone size: many; V gene: TRBV4-3; CDR3 protein: CASRGTGVPSGETQYF
J gene: TRBJ1-3; clone size: .; V gene: TRBV18; CDR3 protein: CASSPTPGYSGNTIYF
J gene: TRBJ1-3; clone size: .; V gene: TRBV6-5; CDR3 protein: CASSKWATAGNTIYF
J gene: TRBJ1-5; clone size: once; V gene: TRBV6-2/TRBV6-3; CDR3 protein: CASSYWGSNQPQHF
J gene: TRBJ2-3; clone size: .; V gene: TRBV28; CDR3 protein: CASSFRTGGADTQYF
J gene: TRBJ2-7; clone size: once; V gene: TRBV15; CDR3 protein: CATSIDRNIPYEQYF
J gene: TRBJ2-3; clone size: .; V gene: TRBV19; CDR3 protein: CASAGGTDTQYF
J gene: TRBJ2-1; clone size: .; V gene: TRBV11-2; CDR3 protein: CASSLGGLAGYNEQFF
J gene: TRBJ1-2; clone size: .; V gene: TRBV5-8; CDR3 protein: CASSLGTTNYGYTF
J gene: TRBJ1-1; clone size: .; V gene: TRBV11-2; CDR3 protein: CASSLTTGLPEAFF
J gene: TRBJ2-7; clone size: .; V gene: TRBV5-4; CDR3 protein: CASSQKAGVKEQYF
J gene: TRBJ2-7; clone size: few; V gene: TRBV6-5; CDR3 protein: CASSYSTGESSYEQYF
J gene: TRBJ1-1; clone size: .; V gene: TRBV14; CDR3 protein: CASSQGRTWNTEAFF
J gene: TRBJ1-3; clone size: .; V gene: TRBV18; CDR3 protein: CASSQRQDTSGNTIYF
J gene: TRBJ2-2; clone size: .; V gene: TRBV27; CDR3 protein: CASSPGQGDTGELFF
J gene: TRBJ2-7; clone size: once; V gene: TRBV28; CDR3 protein: CASSLRGTGPRSSYEQYF
J gene: TRBJ1-2; clone size: once; V gene: TRBV6-2/TRBV6-3; CDR3 protein: CASSNAGLEGYTF
J gene: TRBJ1-1; clone size: .; V gene: TRBV7-8; CDR3 protein: CASSLAREAFF
J gene: TRBJ1-5; clone size: .; V gene: TRBV4-3; CDR3 protein: CASSPETYTQGVSNQPQHF
J gene: TRBJ1-2; clone size: .; V gene: TRBV7-9; CDR3 protein: CASSKQRDTEGYGYTF
J gene: TRBJ1-2; clone size: .; V gene: TRBV3-1/TRBV3-2; CDR3 protein: CASSLGQGARGYTF
J gene: TRBJ2-3; clone size: .; V gene: TRBV28; CDR3 protein: CASSFRQGGGTDTQYF
J gene: TRBJ2-7; clone size: .; V gene: TRBV18; CDR3 protein: CASSQDSEQYF
J gene: TRBJ1-3; clone size: .; V gene: TRBV10-3; CDR3 protein: CAISLHTGRVSEVVSGNTIYF
J gene: TRBJ1-2; clone size: .; V gene: TRBV5-1; CDR3 protein: CASSLSDSLYGYTF
J gene: TRBJ2-2; clone size: .; V gene: TRBV5-1; CDR3 protein: CASGFVGQTNTGELFF
J gene: TRBJ1-3; clone size: once; V gene: TRBV18; CDR3 protein: CASSQGQVAMAGNTIYF
J gene: TRBJ2-7; clone size: few; V gene: TRBV24-1; CDR3 protein: CATSNGWAGVDSSYEQYF
J gene: TRBJ2-3; clone size: .; V gene: TRBV19; CDR3 protein: CASSLGQVVTDTQYF
J gene: TRBJ1-3; clone size: few; V gene: TRBV6-5; CDR3 protein: CASQGSGNTIYF
J gene: TRBJ2-3; clone size: few; V gene: TRBV4-3; CDR3 protein: CASSQQVRPSTDTQYF
J gene: TRBJ2-7; clone size: .; V gene: TRBV7-2; CDR3 protein: CASSLAVGSGRSSYEQYF